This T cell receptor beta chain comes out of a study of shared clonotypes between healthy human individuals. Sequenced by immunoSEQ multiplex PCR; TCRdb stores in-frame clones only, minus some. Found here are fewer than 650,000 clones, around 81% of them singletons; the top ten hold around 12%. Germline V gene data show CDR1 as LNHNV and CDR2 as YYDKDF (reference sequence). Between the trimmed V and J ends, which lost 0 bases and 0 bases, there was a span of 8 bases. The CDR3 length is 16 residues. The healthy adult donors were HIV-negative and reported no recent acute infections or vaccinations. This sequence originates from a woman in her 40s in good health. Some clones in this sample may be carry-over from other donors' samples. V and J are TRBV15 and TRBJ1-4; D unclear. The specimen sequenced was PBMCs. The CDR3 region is CATSRDGPATNEKLFF. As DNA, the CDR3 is TGTGCCACCAGCAGAGATGGGCCAGCAACTAATGAAAAACTGTTTTTT.